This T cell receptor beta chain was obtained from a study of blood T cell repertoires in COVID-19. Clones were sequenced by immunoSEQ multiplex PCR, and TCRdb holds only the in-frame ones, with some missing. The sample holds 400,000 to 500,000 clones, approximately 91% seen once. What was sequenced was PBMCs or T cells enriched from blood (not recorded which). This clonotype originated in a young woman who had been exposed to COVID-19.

The CDR3 reads CASSARGADPSTGELFF. The CDR3 coding sequence is TGTGCCAGCAGCGCCAGGGGGGCAGACCCATCCACCGGGGAGCTGTTTTTT. The chain carries TRBV9 and TRBJ2-2, with D possibly matching TRBD1 (7 bases). The CDR3 contains 17 residues. Trimming took off 3 bases at V and 4 bases at J, with 19 bases between the two ends. CDR1 is SGDLS, CDR2 YYNGEE, per germline.